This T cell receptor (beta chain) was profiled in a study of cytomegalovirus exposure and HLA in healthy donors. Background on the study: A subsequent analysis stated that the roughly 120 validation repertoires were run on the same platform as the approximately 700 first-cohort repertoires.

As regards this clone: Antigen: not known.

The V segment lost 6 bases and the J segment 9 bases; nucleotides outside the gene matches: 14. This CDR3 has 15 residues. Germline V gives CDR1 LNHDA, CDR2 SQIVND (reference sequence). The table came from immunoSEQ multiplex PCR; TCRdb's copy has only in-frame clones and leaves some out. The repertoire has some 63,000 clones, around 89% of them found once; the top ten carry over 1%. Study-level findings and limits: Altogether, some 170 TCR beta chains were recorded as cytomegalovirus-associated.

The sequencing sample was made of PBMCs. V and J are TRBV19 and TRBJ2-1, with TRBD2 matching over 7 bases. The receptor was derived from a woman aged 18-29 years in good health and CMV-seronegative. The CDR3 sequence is CASSTMITSETEQFF. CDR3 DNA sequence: TGTGCCAGTAGCACGATGATTACTAGCGAAACTGAGCAGTTCTTC.